The TCR beta chain under discussion was sequenced for a study of blood T cell repertoires in COVID-19. Study-level information: Sample material is recorded as cDNA or gDNA derived from T cells, B-cell-depleted T cells, or PBMCs.

The CDR3 totals 16 residues. Germline loops: CDR1 MNHNS, CDR2 SASEGT. Trimming removed 2 bases at V and 1 base at J, with 9 bases between. This clone was found once. The authors' processing: Using reference gene primer amplification, nucleated cell counts were estimated. Assay used: immunoSEQ multiplex PCR; TCRdb lists only in-frame clones, some missing. V and J calls and clone size are copied from that table; D and trimming were computed from the DNA. The data show hundreds of thousands of clones, 85% seen once. This sequence joins TRBV6-1 and TRBJ1-6; tentative D call: TRBD1 (6 bases). Sequenced: peripheral blood. This sequence was found in a woman under 30 with acute or convalescent COVID-19. The CDR3 region has the DNA TGTGCCAGCAGTGAATTGGACAGATCCTATAATTCACCCCTCCACTTT. Protein sequence: CASSELDRSYNSPLHF.